The TCR beta chain under discussion was sequenced for a study of T cells in Graves' hyperthyroidism and ophthalmopathy. TCR beta CDR3 regions were amplified from RNA. Primed by the HTBI set, a first-round RT-PCR was run on the TCR CDR3. MiXCR, applied by TCRdb to the multiplex PCR reads, yields one record per CDR3 protein. The data contain 350,000 to 400,000 distinct CDR3 sequences, roughly 19% of them seen just once; the ten biggest clones take up 3.7%. The length of the CDR3 is 13 residues. Germline V gene lookup returns CDR1 SQVTM and CDR2 ANQGSEA. The trim removed 6 bases at V and 1 base at J, leaving 5 bases unmatched.

The TCR sequence derives from a woman between 18 and 29 years old with Graves' hyperthyroidism. The V gene is TRBV29-1, the J gene TRBJ1-1, with 7 bases lining up with TRBD1. Sequenced: blood. CDR3 in DNA: TGCAGCGTCGCGGACAGGAGGAACACTGAAGCTTTCTTT. Encoded protein: CSVADRRNTEAFF.